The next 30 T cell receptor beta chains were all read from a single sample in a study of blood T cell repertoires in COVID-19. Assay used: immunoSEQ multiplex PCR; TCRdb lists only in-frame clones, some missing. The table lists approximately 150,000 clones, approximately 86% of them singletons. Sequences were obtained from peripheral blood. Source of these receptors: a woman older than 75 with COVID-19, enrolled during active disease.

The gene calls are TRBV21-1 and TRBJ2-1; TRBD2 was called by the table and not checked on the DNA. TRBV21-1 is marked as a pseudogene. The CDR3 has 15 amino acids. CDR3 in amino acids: CASSTLALSYNEQFF. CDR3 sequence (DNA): TGTGCCAGCAGCACTCTAGCGCTCTCCTACAATGAGCAGTTCTTC.

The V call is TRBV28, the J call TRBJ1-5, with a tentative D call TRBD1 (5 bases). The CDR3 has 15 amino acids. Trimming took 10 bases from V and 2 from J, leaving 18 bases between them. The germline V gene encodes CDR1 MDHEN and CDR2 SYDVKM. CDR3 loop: CATQLGGTGNQPQHF. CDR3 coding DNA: TGTGCCACCCAACTTGGGGGGACCGGCAATCAGCCCCAGCATTTT.

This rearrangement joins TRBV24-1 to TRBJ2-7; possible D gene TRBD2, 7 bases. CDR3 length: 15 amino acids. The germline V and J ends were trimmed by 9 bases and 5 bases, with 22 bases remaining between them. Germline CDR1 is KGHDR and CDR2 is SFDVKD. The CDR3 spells CATPDGRPGGHEQYF. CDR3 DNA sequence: TGTGCCACCCCCGACGGGCGCCCGGGGGGCCACGAGCAGTACTTC.

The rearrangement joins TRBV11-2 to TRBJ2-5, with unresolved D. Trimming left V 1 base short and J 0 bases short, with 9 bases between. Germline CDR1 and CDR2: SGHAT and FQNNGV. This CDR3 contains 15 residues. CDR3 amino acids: CASSLATAYQETQYF. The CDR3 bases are TGTGCCAGCAGCTTAGCTACAGCTTACCAAGAGACCCAGTACTTC.

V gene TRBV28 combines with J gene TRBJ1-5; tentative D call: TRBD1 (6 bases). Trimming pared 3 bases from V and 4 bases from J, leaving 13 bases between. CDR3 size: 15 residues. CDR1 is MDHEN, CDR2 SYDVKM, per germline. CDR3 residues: CASSFRGAWNQPQHF. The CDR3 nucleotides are TGTGCCAGCAGTTTTCGGGGGGCTTGGAATCAGCCCCAGCATTTT.

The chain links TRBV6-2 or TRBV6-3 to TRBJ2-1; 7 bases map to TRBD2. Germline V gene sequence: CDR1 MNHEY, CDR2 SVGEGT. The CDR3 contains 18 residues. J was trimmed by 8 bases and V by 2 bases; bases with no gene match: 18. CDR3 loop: CASSYPSLAAPTEDEQFF. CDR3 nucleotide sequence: TGTGCCAGCAGTTACCCATCTCTAGCGGCGCCCACTGAGGATGAGCAGTTCTTC.

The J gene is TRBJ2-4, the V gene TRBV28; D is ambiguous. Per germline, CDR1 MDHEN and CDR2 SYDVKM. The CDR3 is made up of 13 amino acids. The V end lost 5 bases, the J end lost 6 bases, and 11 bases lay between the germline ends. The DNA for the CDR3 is TGTGCCAGCAGTCTTCGGAGTGGAAACATTCAGTACTTC. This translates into CASSLRSGNIQYF.

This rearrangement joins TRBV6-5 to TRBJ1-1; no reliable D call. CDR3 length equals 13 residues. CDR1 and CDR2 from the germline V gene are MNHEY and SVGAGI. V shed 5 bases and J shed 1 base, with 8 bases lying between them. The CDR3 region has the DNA TGTGCCAGCAGTAGCCGGGAGAACACTGAAGCTTTCTTT. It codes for CASSSRENTEAFF.

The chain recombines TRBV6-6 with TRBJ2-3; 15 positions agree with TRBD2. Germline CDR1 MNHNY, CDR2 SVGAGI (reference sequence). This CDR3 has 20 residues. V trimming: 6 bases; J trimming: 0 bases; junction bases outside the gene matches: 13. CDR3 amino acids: CASSPNIGLAGGRSTDTQYF. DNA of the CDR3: TGTGCCAGCAGCCCGAATATAGGACTAGCGGGAGGGCGGAGCACAGATACGCAGTATTTT.

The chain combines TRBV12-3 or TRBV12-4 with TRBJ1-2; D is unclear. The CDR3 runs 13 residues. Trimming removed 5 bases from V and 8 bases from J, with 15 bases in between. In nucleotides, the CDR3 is TGTGCCAGCAGTCCTGTTGGTGCTGAGGGCTACACCTTC. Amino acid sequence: CASSPVGAEGYTF.

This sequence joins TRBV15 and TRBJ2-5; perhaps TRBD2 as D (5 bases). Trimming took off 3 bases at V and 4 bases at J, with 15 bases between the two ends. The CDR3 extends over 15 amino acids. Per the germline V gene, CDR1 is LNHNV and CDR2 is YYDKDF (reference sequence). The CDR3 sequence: CATSSRSGGGETQYF. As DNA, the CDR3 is TGTGCCACCAGCAGCAGGAGCGGAGGAGGAGAGACCCAGTACTTC.

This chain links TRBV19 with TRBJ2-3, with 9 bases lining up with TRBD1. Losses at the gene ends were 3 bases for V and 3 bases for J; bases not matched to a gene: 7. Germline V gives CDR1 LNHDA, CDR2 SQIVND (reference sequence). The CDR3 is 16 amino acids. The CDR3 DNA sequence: TGTGCCAGTAGTATCTCGGGACAGGGTTTGACAGATACGCAGTATTTT. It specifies CASSISGQGLTDTQYF. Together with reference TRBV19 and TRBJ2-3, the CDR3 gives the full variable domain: DGGITQSPKYLFRKEGQNVTLSCEQNLNHDAMYWYRQDPGQGLRLIYYSQIVNDFQKGDIAEGYSVSREKKESFPLTVTSAQKNPTAFYLCASSISGQGLTDTQYFGPGTRLTVL.

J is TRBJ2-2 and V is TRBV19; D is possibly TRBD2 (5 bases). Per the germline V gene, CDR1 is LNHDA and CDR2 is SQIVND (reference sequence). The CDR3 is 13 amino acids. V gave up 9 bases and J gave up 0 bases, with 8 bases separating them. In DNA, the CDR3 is TGTGCCAGCGACGGGACGAACACCGGGGAGCTGTTTTTT. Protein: CASDGTNTGELFF.

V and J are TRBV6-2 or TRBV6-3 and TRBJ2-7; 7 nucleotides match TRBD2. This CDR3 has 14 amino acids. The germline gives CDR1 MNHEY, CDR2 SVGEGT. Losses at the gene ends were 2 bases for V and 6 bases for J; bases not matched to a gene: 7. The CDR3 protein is CASSYVAGDLEQYF. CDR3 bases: TGTGCCAGCAGTTACGTTGCGGGAGACCTCGAGCAGTACTTC.

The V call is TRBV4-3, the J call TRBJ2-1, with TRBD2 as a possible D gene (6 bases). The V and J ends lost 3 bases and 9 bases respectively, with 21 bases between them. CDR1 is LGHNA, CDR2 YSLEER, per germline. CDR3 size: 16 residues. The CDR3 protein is CASSQGPRLVRSEQFF. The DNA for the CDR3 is TGCGCCAGCAGCCAGGGACCCCGACTAGTACGTAGTGAGCAGTTCTTC.

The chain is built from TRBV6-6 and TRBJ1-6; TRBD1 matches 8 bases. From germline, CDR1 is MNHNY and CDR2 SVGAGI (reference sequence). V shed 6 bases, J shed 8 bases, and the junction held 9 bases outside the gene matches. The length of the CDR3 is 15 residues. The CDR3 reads CASSLDRGGYSPLHF. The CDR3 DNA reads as TGTGCCAGCAGCCTCGACAGGGGAGGATATTCACCCCTCCACTTT.

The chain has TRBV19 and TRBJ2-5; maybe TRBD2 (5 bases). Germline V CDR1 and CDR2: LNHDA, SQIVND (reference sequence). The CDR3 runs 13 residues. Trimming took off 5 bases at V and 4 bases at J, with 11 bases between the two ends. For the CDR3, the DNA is TGTGCCAGTAGTTCTTCGGGGAGAGAGACCCAGTACTTC. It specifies CASSSSGRETQYF.

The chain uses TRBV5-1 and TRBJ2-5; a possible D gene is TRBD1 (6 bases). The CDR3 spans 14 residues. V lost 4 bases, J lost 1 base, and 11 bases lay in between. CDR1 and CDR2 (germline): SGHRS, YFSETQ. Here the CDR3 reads CASSIRQAQETQYF. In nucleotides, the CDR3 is TGCGCCAGCAGCATAAGACAGGCCCAAGAGACCCAGTACTTC. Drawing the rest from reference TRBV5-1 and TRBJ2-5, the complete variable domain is KAGVTQTPRYLIKTRGQQVTLSCSPISGHRSVSWYQQTPGQGLQFLFEYFSETQRNKGNFPGRFSGRQFSNSRSEMNVSTLELGDSALYLCASSIRQAQETQYFGPGTRLLVL.

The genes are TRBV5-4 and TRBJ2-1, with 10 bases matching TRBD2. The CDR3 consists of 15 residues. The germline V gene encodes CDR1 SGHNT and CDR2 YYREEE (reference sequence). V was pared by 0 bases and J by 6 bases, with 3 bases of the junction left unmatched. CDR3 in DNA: TGTGCCAGCAGCTTGGTACTAGCGGGGTCCAATGAGCAGTTCTTC. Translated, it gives CASSLVLAGSNEQFF.

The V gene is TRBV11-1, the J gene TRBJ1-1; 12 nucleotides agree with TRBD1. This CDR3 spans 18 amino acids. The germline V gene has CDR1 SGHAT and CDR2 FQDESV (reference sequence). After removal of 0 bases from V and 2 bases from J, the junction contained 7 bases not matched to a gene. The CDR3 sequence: CASSLALGTGGRNTEAFF. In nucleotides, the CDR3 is TGTGCCAGCAGCTTAGCCCTCGGGACAGGGGGCAGAAACACTGAAGCTTTCTTT.

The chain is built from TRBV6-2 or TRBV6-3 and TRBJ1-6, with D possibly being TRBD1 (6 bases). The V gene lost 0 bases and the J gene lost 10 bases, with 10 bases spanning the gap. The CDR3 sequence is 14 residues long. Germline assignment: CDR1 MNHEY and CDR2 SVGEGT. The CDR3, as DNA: TGTGCCAGCAGTTACTCGGGGGCACGATCACCCCTCCACTTT. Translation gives CASSYSGARSPLHF.

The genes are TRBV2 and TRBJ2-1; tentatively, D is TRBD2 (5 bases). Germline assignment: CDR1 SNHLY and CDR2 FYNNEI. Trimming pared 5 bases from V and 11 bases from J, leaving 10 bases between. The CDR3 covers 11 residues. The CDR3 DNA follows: TGTGCCAGCAGTAAGGAGGTAAAGCAGTTCTTC. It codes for CASSKEVKQFF.

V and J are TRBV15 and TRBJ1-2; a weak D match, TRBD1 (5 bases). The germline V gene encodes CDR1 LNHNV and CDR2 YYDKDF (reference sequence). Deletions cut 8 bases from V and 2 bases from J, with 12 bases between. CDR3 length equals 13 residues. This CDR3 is CATQMQGNYGYTF. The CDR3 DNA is TGTGCCACCCAAATGCAGGGAAACTATGGCTACACCTTC.

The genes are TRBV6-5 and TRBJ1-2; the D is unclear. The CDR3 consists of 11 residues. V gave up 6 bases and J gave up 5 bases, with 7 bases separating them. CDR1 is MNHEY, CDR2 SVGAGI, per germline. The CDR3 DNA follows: TGTGCCAGCAGACACAAGTATGGCTACACCTTC. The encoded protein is CASRHKYGYTF.

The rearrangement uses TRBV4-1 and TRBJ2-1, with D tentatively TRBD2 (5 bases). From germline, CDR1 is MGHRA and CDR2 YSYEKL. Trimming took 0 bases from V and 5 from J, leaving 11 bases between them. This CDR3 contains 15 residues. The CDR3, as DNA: TGCGCCAGCAGCCAAGATGGGCTAGCCCACAATGAGCAGTTCTTC. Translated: CASSQDGLAHNEQFF.

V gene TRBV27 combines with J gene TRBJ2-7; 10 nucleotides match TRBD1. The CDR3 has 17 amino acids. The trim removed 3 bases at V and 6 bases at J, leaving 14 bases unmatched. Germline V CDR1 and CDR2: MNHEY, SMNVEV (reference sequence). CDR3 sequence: CASSLTLPGQGFSEQYF. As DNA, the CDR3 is TGTGCCAGCAGTTTGACCTTGCCGGGACAGGGGTTCTCCGAGCAGTACTTC.

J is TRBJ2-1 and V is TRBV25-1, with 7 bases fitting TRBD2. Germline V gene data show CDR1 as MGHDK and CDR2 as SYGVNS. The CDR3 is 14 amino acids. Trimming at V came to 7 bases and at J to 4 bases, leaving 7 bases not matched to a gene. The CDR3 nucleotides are TGTGCCAGCATGGCGGGAGTGGGTTACAATGAGCAGTTCTTC. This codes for CASMAGVGYNEQFF. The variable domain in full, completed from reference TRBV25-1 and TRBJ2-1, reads EADIYQTPRYLVIGTGKKITLECSQTMGHDKMYWYQQDPGMELHLIHYSYGVNSTEKGDLSSESTVSRIRTEHFPLTLESARPSHTSQYLCASMAGVGYNEQFFGPGTRLTVL.

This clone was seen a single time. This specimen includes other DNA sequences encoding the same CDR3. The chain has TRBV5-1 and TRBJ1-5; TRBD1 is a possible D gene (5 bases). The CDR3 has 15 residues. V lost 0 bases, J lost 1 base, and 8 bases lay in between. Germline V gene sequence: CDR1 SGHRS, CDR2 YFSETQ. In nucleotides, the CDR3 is TGCGCCAGCAGCTTGGAAGCAGGGAGCAATCAGCCCCAGCATTTT. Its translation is CASSLEAGSNQPQHF.

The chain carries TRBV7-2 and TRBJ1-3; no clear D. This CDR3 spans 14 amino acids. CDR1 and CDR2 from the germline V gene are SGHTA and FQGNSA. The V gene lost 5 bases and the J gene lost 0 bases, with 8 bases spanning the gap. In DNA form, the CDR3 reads TGTGCCAGCAGCCGGGGAGGCTCTGGAAACACCATATATTTT. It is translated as CASSRGGSGNTIYF.

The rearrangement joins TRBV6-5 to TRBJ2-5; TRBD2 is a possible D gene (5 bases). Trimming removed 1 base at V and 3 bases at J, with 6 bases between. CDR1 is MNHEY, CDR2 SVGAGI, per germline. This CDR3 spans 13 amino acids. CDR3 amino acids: CASSYFGEETQYF. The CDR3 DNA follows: TGTGCCAGCAGTTACTTCGGGGAAGAGACCCAGTACTTC.